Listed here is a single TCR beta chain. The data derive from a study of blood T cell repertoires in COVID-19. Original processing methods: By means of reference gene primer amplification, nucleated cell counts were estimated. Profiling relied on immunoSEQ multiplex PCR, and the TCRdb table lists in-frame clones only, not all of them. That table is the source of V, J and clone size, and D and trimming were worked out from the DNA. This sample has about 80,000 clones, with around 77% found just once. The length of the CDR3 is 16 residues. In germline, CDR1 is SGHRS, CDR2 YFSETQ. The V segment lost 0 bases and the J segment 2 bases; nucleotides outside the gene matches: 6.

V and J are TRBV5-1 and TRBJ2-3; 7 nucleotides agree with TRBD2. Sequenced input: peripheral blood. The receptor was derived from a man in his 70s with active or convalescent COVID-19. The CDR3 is CASSLALGGITDTQYF. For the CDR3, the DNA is TGCGCCAGCAGCTTGGCTCTCGGGGGGATCACAGATACGCAGTATTTT.